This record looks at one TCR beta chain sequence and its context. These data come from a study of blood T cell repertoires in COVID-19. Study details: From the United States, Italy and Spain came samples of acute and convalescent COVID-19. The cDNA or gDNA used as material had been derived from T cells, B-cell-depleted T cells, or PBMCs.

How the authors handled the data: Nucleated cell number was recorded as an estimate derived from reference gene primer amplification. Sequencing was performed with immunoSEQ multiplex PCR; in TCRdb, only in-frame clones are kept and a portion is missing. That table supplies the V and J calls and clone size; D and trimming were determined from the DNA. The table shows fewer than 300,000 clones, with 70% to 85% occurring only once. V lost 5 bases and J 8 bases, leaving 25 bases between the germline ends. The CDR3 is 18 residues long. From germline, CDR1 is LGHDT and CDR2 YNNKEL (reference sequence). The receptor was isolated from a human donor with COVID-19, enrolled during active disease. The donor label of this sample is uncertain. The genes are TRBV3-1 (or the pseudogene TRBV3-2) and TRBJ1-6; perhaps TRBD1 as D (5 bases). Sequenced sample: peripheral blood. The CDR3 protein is CASSGYSRRAGPDSPLHF. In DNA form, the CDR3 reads TGTGCCAGCAGCGGATACTCACGCAGGGCAGGGCCGGATTCACCCCTCCACTTT.